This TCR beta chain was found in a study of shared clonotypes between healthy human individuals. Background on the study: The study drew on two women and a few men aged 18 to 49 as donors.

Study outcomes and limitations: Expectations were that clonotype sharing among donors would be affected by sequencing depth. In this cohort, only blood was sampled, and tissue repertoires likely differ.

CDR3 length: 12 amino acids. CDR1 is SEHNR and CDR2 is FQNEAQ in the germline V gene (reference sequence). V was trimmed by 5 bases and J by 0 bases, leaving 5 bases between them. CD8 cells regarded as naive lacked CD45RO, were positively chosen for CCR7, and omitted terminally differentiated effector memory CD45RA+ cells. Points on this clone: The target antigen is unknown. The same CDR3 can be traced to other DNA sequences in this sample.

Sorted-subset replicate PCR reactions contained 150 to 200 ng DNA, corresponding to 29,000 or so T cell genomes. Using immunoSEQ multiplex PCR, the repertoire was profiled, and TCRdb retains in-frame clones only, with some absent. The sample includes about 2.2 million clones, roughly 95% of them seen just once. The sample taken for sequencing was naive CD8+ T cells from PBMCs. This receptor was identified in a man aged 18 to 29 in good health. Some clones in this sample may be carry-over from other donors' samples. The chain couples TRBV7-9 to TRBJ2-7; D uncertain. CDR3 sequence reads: CASSPSSYEQYF. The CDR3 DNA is TGTGCCAGCAGCCCAAGCTCCTACGAGCAGTACTTC.